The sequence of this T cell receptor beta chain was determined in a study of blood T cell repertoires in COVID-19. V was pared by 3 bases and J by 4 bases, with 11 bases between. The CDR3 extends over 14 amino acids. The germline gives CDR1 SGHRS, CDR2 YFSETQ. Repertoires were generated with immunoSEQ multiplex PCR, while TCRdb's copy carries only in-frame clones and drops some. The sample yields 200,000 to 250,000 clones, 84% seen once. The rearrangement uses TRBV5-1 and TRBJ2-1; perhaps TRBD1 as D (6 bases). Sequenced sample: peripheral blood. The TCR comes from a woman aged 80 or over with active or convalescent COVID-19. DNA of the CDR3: TGCGCCAGCAGCTCAGGGGACCTTTACAATGAGCAGTTCTTC. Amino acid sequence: CASSSGDLYNEQFF.